This T cell receptor (beta chain) was recovered during a study of graft-versus-host responses after intestinal transplantation. Study as a whole: Anti-thymocyte globulin induction, then tacrolimus and steroids for around three years, went to all recipients.

As regards this clone: Its antigen is as yet unknown.

General study findings and limits: The recipient marrow held GvH clones, and some of them showed up first in ileum or blood.

Sequencing used immunoSEQ multiplex PCR; TCRdb keeps in-frame clones, though not all of them. The sample has over 9,500 clones, approximately 88% seen once. V lost 6 bases to trimming and J lost 0 bases, with 3 bases between them. This CDR3 region has 13 residues. Germline V gene lookup returns CDR1 MDHEN and CDR2 SYDVKM. The source of this sequence is a human patient who received an intestinal transplant, so some T cells may come from the graft donor. The sequences come from PBMCs, collected approximately 310 days after intestinal transplant. This chain joins TRBV28 and TRBJ1-6, with unresolved D. The CDR3 region has the DNA TGTGCCAGCAGGGGCTCCTATAATTCACCCCTCCACTTT. It translates to CASRGSYNSPLHF. Looking up the rest from reference TRBV28 and TRBJ1-6 gives the full variable domain: DVKVTQSSRYLVKRTGEKVFLECVQDMDHENMFWYRQDPGLGLRLIYFSYDVKMKEKGDIPEGYSVSREKKERFSLILESASTNQTSMYLCASRGSYNSPLHFGNGTRLTVT.